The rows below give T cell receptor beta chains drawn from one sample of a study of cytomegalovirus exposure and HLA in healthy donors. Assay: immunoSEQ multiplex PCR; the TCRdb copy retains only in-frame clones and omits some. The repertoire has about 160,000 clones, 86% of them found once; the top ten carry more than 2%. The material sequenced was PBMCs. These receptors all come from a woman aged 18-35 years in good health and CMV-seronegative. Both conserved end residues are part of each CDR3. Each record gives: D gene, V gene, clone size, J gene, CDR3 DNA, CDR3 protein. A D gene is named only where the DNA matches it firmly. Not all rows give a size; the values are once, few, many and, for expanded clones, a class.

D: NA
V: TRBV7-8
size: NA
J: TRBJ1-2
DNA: TGTGCCAGCAGCCTAATCGGACAGAATGGCTACACCTTC
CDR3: CASSLIGQNGYTF

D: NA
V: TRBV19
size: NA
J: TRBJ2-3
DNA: TGTGCCAGTAGTCCAGGTGGCGGACTGGGAGATACGCAGTATTTT
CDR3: CASSPGGGLGDTQYF

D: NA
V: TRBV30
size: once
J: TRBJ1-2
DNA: TGTGCCTGGAGCAAGAGTTGGAACTATGGCTACACCTTC
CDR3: CAWSKSWNYGYTF

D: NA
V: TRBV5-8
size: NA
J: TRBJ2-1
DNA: TGTGCCAGCAGCCTGAGCTCCTACAATGAGCAGTTCTTC
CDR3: CASSLSSYNEQFF

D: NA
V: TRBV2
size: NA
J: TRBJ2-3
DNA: TGTGCCAGCAGAGGGGCAGGAGCCCCCACAGATACGCAGTATTTT
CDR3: CASRGAGAPTDTQYF

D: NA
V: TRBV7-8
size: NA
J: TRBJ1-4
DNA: TGTGCCAGCAGCTTAGGCATTGGGGCAGCAAACAATGAAAAACTGTTTTTT
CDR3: CASSLGIGAANNEKLFF

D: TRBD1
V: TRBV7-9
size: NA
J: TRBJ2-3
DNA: TGTGCCAGCAGCTTAGGACAGGGGGTTTCAGATACGCAGTATTTT
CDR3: CASSLGQGVSDTQYF

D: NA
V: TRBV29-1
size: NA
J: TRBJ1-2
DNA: TGCAGCGTCAAGGACACCGAGGTCCTCTATGGCTACACCTTC
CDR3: CSVKDTEVLYGYTF

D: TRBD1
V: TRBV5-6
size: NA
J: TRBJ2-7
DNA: TGTGCCAGCAGCTTAGGGACAGGGAGGGGGCAGTACTTC
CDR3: CASSLGTGRGQYF

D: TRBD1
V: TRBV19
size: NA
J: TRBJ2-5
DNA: TGTGCCAGTAGTATGGGGACAGGGGAGAGGGAGACCCAGTACTTC
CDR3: CASSMGTGERETQYF

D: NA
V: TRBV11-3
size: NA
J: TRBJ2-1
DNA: TGTGCCAGCAGCTTAGGGGGGGTTGCTAACAATGAGCAGTTCTTC
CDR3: CASSLGGVANNEQFF

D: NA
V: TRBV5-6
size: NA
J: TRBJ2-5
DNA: TGTGCCAGCAGCTTGGGACTTCGTGGGACCCAGTACTTC
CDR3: CASSLGLRGTQYF

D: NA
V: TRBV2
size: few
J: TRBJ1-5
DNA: TGTGCCAGCAGTTCCGATCAGCCCCAGCATTTT
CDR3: CASSSDQPQHF

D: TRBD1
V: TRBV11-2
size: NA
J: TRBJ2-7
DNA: TGTGCCAGCAGCTTAGAATTAAGGGACAGAGCATACGAGCAGTACTTC
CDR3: CASSLELRDRAYEQYF

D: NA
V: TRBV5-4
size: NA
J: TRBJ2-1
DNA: TGTGCCAGCAGCATTGATTTGGGCGGGCGGAGTGAGCAGTTCTTC
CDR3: CASSIDLGGRSEQFF

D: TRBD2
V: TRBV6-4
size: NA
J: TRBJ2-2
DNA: TGTGCCAGCAGTGACGATAGCGGGAGGGCCGGGGAGCTGTTTTTT
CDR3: CASSDDSGRAGELFF

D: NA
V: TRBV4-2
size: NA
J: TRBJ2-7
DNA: TGTGCCAGCAGCTTGGGATCGGCTGCAGGTAGCGACGAGCAGTACTTC
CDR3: CASSLGSAAGSDEQYF

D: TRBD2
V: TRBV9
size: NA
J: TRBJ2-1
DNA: TGTGCCAGCAGCGCAACTAGCGGGAGATACAATGAGCAGTTCTTC
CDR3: CASSATSGRYNEQFF

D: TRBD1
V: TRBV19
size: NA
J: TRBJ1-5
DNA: TGTGCCAGTAGTATAGGGGTGGACAGGGTAACTCAGCCCCAGCATTTT
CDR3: CASSIGVDRVTQPQHF

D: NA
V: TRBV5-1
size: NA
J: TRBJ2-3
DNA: TGCGCCAGCAGCTGGGGGGACAGCACAGATACGCAGTATTTT
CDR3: CASSWGDSTDTQYF

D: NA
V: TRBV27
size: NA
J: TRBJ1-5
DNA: TGTGCCAGCACCCCGGGGTTAGGCAATCAGCCCCAGCATTTT
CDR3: CASTPGLGNQPQHF

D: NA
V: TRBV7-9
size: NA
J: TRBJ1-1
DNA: TGTGCCAGCAGCTACGGGGGAGTATACACTGAAGCTTTCTTT
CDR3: CASSYGGVYTEAFF

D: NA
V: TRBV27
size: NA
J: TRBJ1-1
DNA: TGTGCCAGCAGACTAAGGGGCCCCTCACTGAACACTGAAGCTTTCTTT
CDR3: CASRLRGPSLNTEAFF

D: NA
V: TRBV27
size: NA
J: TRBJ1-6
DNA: TGTGCCAGCAGTTTTTACTACTATAATTCACCCCTCCACTTT
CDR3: CASSFYYYNSPLHF

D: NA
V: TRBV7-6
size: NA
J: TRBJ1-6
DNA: TGTGCCAGCAGCTTATTACGCAGGGAGGAGGGAAATTCACCCCTCCACTTT
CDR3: CASSLLRREEGNSPLHF

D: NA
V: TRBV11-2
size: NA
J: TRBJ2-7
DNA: TGTGCCAGCAGCCCTAACAAGGGGCGGGGTGAGCAGTACTTC
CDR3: CASSPNKGRGEQYF

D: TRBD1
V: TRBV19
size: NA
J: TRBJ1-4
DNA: TGTGCCAGTAGAAAAACAGGGGAACGAGAAAAACTGTTTTTT
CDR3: CASRKTGEREKLFF

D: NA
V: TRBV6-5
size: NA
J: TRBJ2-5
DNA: TGTGCCAGCAGTTACGTCGGGTCAGGAGGGGAGACCCAGTACTTC
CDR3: CASSYVGSGGETQYF